The clone carrying this T cell receptor beta chain has only a few counts. Its antigen is as yet unknown. With 60 Vbeta and 13 Jbeta primers, the PCR was carried out. The data were produced by immunoSEQ multiplex PCR, yet TCRdb's version contains in-frame clones alone and is incomplete. The data hold approximately 110,000 clones, with more than 65% observed a single time. These data come from a study of cytomegalovirus exposure and HLA in healthy donors. Study-wide background: Out of about 190 million T cells, an earlier analysis found around 120 million unique TCR beta sequences in total. Study-wide points: Roughly even sequencing depth across donors was the assumption behind the presence/absence analyses. Productive rates of about 90% or about 30% were seen for most TCR beta V segments in an earlier analysis.

V lost 6 bases and J lost 0; bases outside the gene matches: 15. The germline CDR1 and CDR2 sequences are MDHEN and SYDVKM. The CDR3 has 21 amino acids. The chain carries TRBV28 and TRBJ2-1; 15 nucleotides agree with TRBD2. This sequence was found in a man aged 25 to 40 in good health and CMV-seronegative. Input material: PBMCs. CDR3 amino acids: CASSSPLGLAGGPSSYNEQFF. Written as DNA, the CDR3 is TGTGCCAGCAGCTCACCCCTGGGACTAGCGGGAGGCCCGAGCTCCTACAATGAGCAGTTCTTC.